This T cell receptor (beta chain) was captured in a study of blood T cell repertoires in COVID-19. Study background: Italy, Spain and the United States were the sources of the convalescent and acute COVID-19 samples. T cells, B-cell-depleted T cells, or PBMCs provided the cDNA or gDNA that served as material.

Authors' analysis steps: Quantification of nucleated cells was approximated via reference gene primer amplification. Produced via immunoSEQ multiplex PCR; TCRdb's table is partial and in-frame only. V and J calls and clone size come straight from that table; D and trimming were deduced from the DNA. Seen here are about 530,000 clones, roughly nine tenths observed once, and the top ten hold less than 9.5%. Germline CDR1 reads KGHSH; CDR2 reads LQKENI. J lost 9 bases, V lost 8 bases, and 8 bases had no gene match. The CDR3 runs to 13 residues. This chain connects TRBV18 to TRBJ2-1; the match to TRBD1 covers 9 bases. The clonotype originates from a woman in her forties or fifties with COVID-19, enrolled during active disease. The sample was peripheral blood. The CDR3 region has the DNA TGTGCCAGCCCGATGGGACAGGGCGGTGAGCAGTTCTTC. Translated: CASPMGQGGEQFF.